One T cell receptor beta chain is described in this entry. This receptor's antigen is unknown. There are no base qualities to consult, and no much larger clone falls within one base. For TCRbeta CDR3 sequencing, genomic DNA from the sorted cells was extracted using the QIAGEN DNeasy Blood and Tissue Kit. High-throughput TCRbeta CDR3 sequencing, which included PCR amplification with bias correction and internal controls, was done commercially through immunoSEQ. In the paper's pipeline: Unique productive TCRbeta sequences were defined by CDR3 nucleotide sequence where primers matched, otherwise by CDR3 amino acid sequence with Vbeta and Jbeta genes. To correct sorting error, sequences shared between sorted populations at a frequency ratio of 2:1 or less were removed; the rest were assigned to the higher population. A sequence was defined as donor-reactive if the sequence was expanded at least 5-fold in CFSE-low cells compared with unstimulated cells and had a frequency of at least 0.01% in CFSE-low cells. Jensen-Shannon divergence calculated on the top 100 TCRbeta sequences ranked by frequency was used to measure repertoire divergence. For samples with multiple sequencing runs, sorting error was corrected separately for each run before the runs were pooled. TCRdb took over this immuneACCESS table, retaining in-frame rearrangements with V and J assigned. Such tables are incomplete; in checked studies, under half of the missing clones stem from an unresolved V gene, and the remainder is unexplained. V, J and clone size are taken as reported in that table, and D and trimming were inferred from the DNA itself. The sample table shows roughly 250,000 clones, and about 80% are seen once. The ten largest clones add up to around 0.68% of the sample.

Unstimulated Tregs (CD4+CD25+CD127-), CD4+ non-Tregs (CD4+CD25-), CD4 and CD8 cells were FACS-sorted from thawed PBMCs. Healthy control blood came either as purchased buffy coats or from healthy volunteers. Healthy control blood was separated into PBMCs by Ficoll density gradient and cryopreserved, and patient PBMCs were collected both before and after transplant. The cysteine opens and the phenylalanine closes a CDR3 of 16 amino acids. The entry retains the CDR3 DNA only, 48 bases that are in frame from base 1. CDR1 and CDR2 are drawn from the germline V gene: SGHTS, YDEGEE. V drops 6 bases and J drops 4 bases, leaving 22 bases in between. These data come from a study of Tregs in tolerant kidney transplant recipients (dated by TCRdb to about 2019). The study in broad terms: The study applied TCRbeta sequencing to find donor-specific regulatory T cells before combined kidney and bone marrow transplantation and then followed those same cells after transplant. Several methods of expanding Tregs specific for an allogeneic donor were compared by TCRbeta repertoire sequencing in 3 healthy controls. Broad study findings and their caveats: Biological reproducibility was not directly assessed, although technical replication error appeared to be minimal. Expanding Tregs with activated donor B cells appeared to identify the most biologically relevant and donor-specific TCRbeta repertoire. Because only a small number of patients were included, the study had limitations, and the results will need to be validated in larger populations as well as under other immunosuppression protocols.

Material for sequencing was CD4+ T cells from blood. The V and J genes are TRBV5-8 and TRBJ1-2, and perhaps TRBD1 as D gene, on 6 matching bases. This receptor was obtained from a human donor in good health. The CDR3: CASTSGGRGPGYGYTF. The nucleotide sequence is TGTGCCAGCACCTCAGGCGGGCGGGGGCCTGGCTATGGCTACACCTTC.